This T cell receptor (beta chain) stems from a study of cytomegalovirus exposure and HLA in healthy donors. After removal of 5 bases from V and 3 bases from J, the junction contained 3 bases not matched to a gene. There are 15 residues in the CDR3. Per germline, CDR1 MDHEN and CDR2 SYDVKM. Study conclusions and caveats: TCR beta V- and J-gene trimming, according to a later analysis, was linked to a missense DCLRE1C variant. A highly shared variant cluster was judged a likely technical artifact. Many donors carried some public TCRs, although rarity characterized most TCR sequences. CMV serostatus alone was available as immune exposure information.

60 Vbeta and 13 Jbeta primers were used in PCR. The repertoire was sequenced with immunoSEQ multiplex PCR; TCRdb's copy has only in-frame clones and lacks some. The table lists about 130,000 clones, over 60% of them singletons. In the case of this clone: Its antigen is not known.

Sequencing was performed on PBMCs. The chain recombines TRBV28 with TRBJ2-6, with 8 bases matching TRBD2. The TCR originated in a female donor in good health and CMV-seropositive. CDR3 in amino acids: CASSKREGGANVLTF. In DNA form, the CDR3 reads TGTGCCAGCAGTAAACGGGAGGGTGGGGCCAACGTCCTGACTTTC.